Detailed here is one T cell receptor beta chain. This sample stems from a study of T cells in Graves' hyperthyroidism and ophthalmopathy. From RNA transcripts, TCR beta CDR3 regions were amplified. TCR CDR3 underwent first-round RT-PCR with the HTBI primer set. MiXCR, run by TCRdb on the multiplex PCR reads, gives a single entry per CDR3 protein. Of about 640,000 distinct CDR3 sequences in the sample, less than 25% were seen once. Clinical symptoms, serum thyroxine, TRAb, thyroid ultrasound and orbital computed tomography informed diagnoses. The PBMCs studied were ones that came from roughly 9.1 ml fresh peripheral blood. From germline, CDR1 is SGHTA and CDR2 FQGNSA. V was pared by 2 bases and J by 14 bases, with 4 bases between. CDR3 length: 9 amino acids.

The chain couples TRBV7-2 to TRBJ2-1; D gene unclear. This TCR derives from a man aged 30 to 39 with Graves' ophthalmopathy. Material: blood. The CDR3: CASSLLEFF. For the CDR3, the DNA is TGTGCCAGCAGCTTATTGGAGTTCTTC.